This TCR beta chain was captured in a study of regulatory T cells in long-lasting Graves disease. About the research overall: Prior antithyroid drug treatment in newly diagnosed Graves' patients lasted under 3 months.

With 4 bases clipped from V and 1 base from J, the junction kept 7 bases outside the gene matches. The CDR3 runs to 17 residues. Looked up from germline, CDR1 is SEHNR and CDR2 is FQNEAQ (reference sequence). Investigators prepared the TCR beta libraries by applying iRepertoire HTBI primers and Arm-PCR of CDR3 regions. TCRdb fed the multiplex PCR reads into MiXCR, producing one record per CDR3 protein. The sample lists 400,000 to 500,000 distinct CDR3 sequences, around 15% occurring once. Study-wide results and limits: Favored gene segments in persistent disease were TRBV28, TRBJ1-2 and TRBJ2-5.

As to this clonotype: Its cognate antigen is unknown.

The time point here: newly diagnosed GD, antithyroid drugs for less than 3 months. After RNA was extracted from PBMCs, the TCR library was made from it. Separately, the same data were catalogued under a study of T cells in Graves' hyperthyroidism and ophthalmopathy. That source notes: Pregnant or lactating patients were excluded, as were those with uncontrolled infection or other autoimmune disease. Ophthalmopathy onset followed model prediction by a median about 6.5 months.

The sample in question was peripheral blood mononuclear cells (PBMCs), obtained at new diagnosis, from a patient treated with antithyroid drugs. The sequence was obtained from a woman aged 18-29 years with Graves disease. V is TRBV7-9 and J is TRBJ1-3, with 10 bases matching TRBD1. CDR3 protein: CASSWRLDRGSGNTIYF. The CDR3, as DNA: TGTGCCAGCAGCTGGCGGCTGGACAGGGGGTCTGGAAACACCATATATTTT.